This TCR beta chain comes out of a study of T-cell reconstitution after alpha-beta-depleted transplantation in children. The study's findings and limits: One year post-transplant, T-cell counts and diversity were largely derived from T cells produced anew. Several hundred expanded graft clones reportedly were the source of alpha-beta T cells about two months after transplant. Some patients' high day-60 TCRbeta diversity was attributed to recipient cells surviving conditioning.

As it was prepared, the TCRbeta library received unique molecular identifiers. TCRdb reanalysed the PCR reads using MiXCR and keeps one entry per CDR3 protein. The sample comprises about 980,000 distinct CDR3 sequences, 25% to 30% of which are singletons, and 28% rests with the top ten. The table lists this clonotype with a few counts. Its antigen is still unknown. A junction boundary mismatches the germline segment, possibly from a read error. This CDR3 is 15 amino acids long. Germline CDR1 is MDHEN and CDR2 is SYDVKM. Sequencing used PBMCs, mostly from graft donor cells, obtained 360 days after TCRalphabeta/CD19-depleted stem cell transplant. The chain joins TRBV28 to TRBJ2-5, with TRBD1 matching over 7 bases. The sequence derives from a boy less than two years old who had a stem cell transplant for SCID, so the T cells may come from the graft donor. CDR3: CASSDWTGGQESQYF. The CDR3 coding sequence is TGTGCCAGCAGCGACTGGACAGGCGGACAAGAGTCCCAGTACTTC.